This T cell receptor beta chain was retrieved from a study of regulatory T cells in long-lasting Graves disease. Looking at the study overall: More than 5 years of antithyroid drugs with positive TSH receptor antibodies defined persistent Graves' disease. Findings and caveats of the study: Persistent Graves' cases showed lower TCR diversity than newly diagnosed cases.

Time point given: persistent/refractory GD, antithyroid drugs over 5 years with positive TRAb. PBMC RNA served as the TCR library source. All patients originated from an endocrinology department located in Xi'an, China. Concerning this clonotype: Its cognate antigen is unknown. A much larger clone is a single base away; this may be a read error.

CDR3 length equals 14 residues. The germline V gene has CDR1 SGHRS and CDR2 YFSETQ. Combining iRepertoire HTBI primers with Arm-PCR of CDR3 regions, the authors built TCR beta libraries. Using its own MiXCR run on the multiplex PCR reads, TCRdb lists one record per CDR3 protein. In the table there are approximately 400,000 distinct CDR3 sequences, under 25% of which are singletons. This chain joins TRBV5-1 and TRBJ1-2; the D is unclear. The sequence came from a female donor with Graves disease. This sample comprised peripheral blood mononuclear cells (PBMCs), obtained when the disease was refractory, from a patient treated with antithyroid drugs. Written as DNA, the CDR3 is TGCGCCAGCAGCTTGACGGCAACTAACTATGGCCACACCTTC. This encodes CASSLTATNYGHTF.